The 30 T cell receptor beta chains listed next were all sequenced from one sample in a study of blood T cell repertoires in COVID-19. Method: immunoSEQ multiplex PCR; TCRdb's copy keeps in-frame clones and lacks some. Here the sample spans more than 400,000 clones, around 87% being singletons. Sequences were obtained from PBMCs or T cells enriched from blood (not recorded which). The receptor set was obtained from a woman aged 18-29 years who had recovered from COVID-19.

The chain combines TRBV4-1 with TRBJ2-7, with TRBD2 matching over 8 bases. Germline CDR1 MGHRA, CDR2 YSYEKL. The length of the CDR3 is 14 residues. J gave up 4 bases and V 4 bases, and 6 bases lay outside the gene matches. The CDR3 reads CASSLREGEYEQYF. The CDR3 DNA is TGCGCCAGCAGCCTTCGGGAGGGAGAGTACGAGCAGTACTTC.

The chain carries TRBV2 and TRBJ1-1, with 8 bases matching TRBD1. CDR1 and CDR2 from the germline V gene are SNHLY and FYNNEI. V shed 4 bases and J 1 base; nucleotides not matched to a gene: 5. The CDR3 extends over 15 amino acids. DNA of the CDR3: TGTGCCAGCAGTGTAGGCGGGACAGGGAACACTGAAGCTTTCTTT. It is translated as CASSVGGTGNTEAFF.

The chain recombines TRBV7-3 with TRBJ2-7; 10 bases line up with TRBD1. V lost 2 bases, J lost 3 bases, and 4 bases stayed unmatched. The CDR3 is made up of 15 amino acids. Germline-derived CDR1 and CDR2 are SGHTA and FQGTGA. Written as DNA, the CDR3 is TGTGCCAGCAGCTTAGGGACAGGGGAGATCTACGAGCAGTACTTC. Translation gives CASSLGTGEIYEQYF.

V is TRBV6-1 and J is TRBJ2-1; tentatively, D is TRBD2 (7 bases). Germline V gene lookup returns CDR1 MNHNS and CDR2 SASEGT. Trimming cost V 1 base and J 13 bases, with 23 bases left between them. This CDR3 has 16 amino acids. In DNA form, the CDR3 reads TGTGCCAGCAGTGAAGAGGGGGGGGCCCCAGGTACGGTTCAGTTCTTC. Translation gives CASSEEGGAPGTVQFF.

This sequence joins TRBV4-1 and TRBJ1-4; 9 bases match TRBD1. The CDR3 loop spans 15 amino acids. V was clipped by 2 bases and J by 5 bases; unmatched bases: 3. Germline CDR1 reads MGHRA; CDR2 reads YSYEKL. In nucleotides, the CDR3 is TGCGCCAGCAGCCAAACAGGGGGCGGCAATGAAAAACTGTTTTTT. It encodes CASSQTGGGNEKLFF.

The chain is built from TRBV5-5 and TRBJ2-6, with D perhaps matching TRBD1 (6 bases). Germline V gene data show CDR1 as SGHKS and CDR2 as YYEKEE (reference sequence). This CDR3 has 19 residues. Between the trimmed V and J ends, which lost 3 bases and 1 base, there was a span of 20 bases. DNA of the CDR3: TGTGCCAGCAGCTCGATCGACAGGAACCGGGCATCTGGGGCCAACGTCCTGACTTTC. It is translated as CASSSIDRNRASGANVLTF.

This clone turned up a few times. The V gene is TRBV6-5, the J gene TRBJ1-1, with D unclear. V lost 0 bases, J lost 0 bases, and 8 bases lay in between. This CDR3 region has 15 residues. CDR1 and CDR2 (germline): MNHEY, SVGAGI. CDR3 nucleotides: TGTGCCAGCAGTTACTCTAGCGAGTTGAACACTGAAGCTTTCTTT. Translated: CASSYSSELNTEAFF.

The V gene is TRBV19, the J gene TRBJ2-3; D is undetermined. The CDR3 covers 14 residues. V lost 4 bases, J lost 0 bases, and 8 bases lay in between. Per germline, CDR1 LNHDA and CDR2 SQIVND (reference sequence). The CDR3 sequence is CASSTLRSTDTQYF. CDR3 sequence (DNA): TGTGCCAGTAGTACCCTCCGGAGCACAGATACGCAGTATTTT.

The chain employs TRBV24-1 and TRBJ2-1, with D maybe TRBD1 (5 bases). Trimming shortened V by 4 bases and J by 4 bases, and 19 bases separated the two germline ends. There are 17 residues in the CDR3. Germline CDR1 reads KGHDR; CDR2 reads SFDVKD. The CDR3 DNA follows: TGTGCCACCAGTGACCCCAGGGATCCAGCGTCTTACAATGAGCAGTTCTTC. Translating it yields CATSDPRDPASYNEQFF.

This rearrangement joins TRBV7-9 to TRBJ1-1; no reliable D call. Germline assignment: CDR1 SEHNR and CDR2 FQNEAQ (reference sequence). V dropped 1 base and J dropped 5 bases, with 11 bases sitting between them. This CDR3 has 14 residues. The CDR3: CASSLDVRDTEAFF. The CDR3 DNA sequence: TGTGCCAGCAGCTTAGACGTGAGGGATACTGAAGCTTTCTTT.

The genes are TRBV5-1 and TRBJ1-1, with TRBD1 matching over 11 bases. Germline V gene sequence: CDR1 SGHRS, CDR2 YFSETQ. After removal of 5 bases from V and 5 bases from J, the junction contained 8 bases not matched to a gene. CDR3 length: 15 residues. CDR3 DNA: TGCGCCAGCAGTTTACCCGGGACAGGGGGAACTGAAGCTTTCTTT. Translated: CASSLPGTGGTEAFF.

This clone was counted a few times. Within the sample, other DNA sequences also encode this same CDR3. CDR3 nucleotide sequence: TGCGCCAGCAGCTTGGGGAGCTCCTATAATTCACCCCTCCACTTT. Its protein product is CASSLGSSYNSPLHF. The V gene is TRBV5-1, the J gene TRBJ1-6, with D uncertain. The V and J ends lost 0 bases and 0 bases respectively, with 4 bases between them. The CDR3 length is 15 residues. The germline V gene encodes CDR1 SGHRS and CDR2 YFSETQ.

CDR3 nucleotide sequence: TGTGCCAGCAGTTGGGAGGGGAACCGTGGGGAGACCCAGTACTTC. Protein: CASSWEGNRGETQYF. The genes are TRBV6-5 and TRBJ2-5; 7 bases are shared with TRBD2. The CDR3 has 15 amino acids. V was pared by 4 bases and J by 5 bases, with 10 bases of the junction left unmatched. Germline-derived CDR1 and CDR2 are MNHEY and SVGAGI.

CDR3 nucleotide sequence: TGTGCCAGTAGTACCTGGGACAGGGTTAAGGATGGCTACACCTTC. Its translation is CASSTWDRVKDGYTF. This sequence joins TRBV19 and TRBJ1-2, with 9 bases aligning to TRBD1. This CDR3 is built from 15 residues. Germline loops: CDR1 LNHDA, CDR2 SQIVND (reference sequence). V lost 4 bases and J lost 6; bases outside the gene matches: 9.

The V and J genes are TRBV7-9 and TRBJ1-4; 7 bases map to TRBD1. The germline V gene has CDR1 SEHNR and CDR2 FQNEAQ (reference sequence). CDR3 size: 14 residues. Germline trimming cut 4 bases from V and 8 bases from J; bases unmatched to any gene: 7. CDR3 sequence reads: CASSSRQGNEKLFF. In DNA, the CDR3 is TGTGCCAGCAGCTCACGACAGGGTAACGAAAAACTGTTTTTT.

The chain carries TRBV19 and TRBJ2-7; 7 bases match TRBD1. Germline CDR1 is LNHDA and CDR2 is SQIVND (reference sequence). V was clipped by 5 bases and J by 5 bases; unmatched bases: 12. There are 15 residues in the CDR3. The CDR3 sequence: CASSYSRQGSHEQYF. The CDR3 DNA sequence: TGTGCCAGTAGTTACAGCCGACAGGGTTCTCACGAGCAGTACTTC.

The chain recombines TRBV12-3 or TRBV12-4 with TRBJ1-3; D not certain. V was cut by 5 bases and J by 4 bases, with 3 bases left in between. This CDR3 is 11 amino acids long. This CDR3 is CASSAGNTIYF. The CDR3 DNA is TGTGCCAGCAGTGCGGGAAACACCATATATTTT.

This sequence joins TRBV4-2 and TRBJ2-1; tentative D call: TRBD2 (6 bases). Trimming took 4 bases from V and 5 from J, leaving 9 bases between them. CDR1 LGHNA and CDR2 YNFKEQ come from the germline V gene. The CDR3 consists of 13 residues. DNA of the CDR3: TGTGCCAGCAGCCTCGGACTAAACAATGAGCAGTTCTTC. Amino acid sequence: CASSLGLNNEQFF.

The V call is TRBV3-1 (or the pseudogene TRBV3-2), the J call TRBJ2-5, with 7 bases matching TRBD2. Germline trimming cut 0 bases from V and 5 bases from J; bases unmatched to any gene: 6. This CDR3 is built from 15 residues. In germline, CDR1 is LGHDT, CDR2 YNNKEL (reference sequence). The CDR3 bases are TGTGCCAGCAGCCAAGACTACGGGGGAGGGGAGACCCAGTACTTC. Its translation: CASSQDYGGGETQYF.

The chain links TRBV5-1 to TRBJ2-7; tentative D call: TRBD2 (6 bases). V gave up 1 base and J gave up 2 bases, with 13 bases separating them. This CDR3 spans 15 amino acids. CDR1 is SGHRS, CDR2 YFSETQ, per germline. As DNA, the CDR3 is TGCGCCAGCAGCTTGTTGGAGGGGAGCACCTACGAGCAGTACTTC. Translated: CASSLLEGSTYEQYF.

This CDR3 reads CAWGDRDTQYF. CDR3 DNA sequence: TGTGCCTGGGGCGACAGAGATACGCAGTATTTT. The V and J genes are TRBV30 and TRBJ2-3, with a possible D match to TRBD1 (5 bases). CDR3 length: 11 amino acids. Trimming shortened V by 5 bases and J by 5 bases, and 8 bases separated the two germline ends. The V gene's germline CDR1 is GTSNPN and CDR2 SVGIG (reference sequence).

The J gene is TRBJ2-2, the V gene TRBV4-2; D is ambiguous. The germline CDR1 and CDR2 sequences are LGHNA and YNFKEQ. CDR3 length: 14 residues. Trimming stripped 1 base from V and 4 bases from J, with 7 bases between. The CDR3 DNA follows: TGTGCCAGCAGCCAAGGACAAAGCACCGGGGAGCTGTTTTTT. Its translation: CASSQGQSTGELFF.

The chain employs TRBV7-6 and TRBJ2-2; TRBD1 is a possible D gene (5 bases). Trimming pared 1 base from V and 0 bases from J, leaving 12 bases between. Germline CDR1 is SGHVS and CDR2 is FNYEAQ. This CDR3 has 17 amino acids. CDR3 bases: TGTGCCAGCAGCTTAGAAACCACAGGACCGAACACCGGGGAGCTGTTTTTT. This codes for CASSLETTGPNTGELFF.

The chain recombines TRBV5-1 with TRBJ2-5; 7 nucleotides align to TRBD1. The CDR3 length is 14 residues. Germline CDR1 and CDR2: SGHRS and YFSETQ. The J segment lost 0 bases and the V segment lost 7 bases, leaving 6 bases of the junction unmatched. As DNA, the CDR3 is TGCGCCAGCTCGCAGGGGGTCTACCAAGAGACCCAGTACTTC. Translation: CASSQGVYQETQYF.

The chain is built from TRBV7-8 and TRBJ2-2, with 10 bases lining up with TRBD2. Trimming removed 2 bases from V and 5 bases from J; junction bases left unmatched: 8. The CDR3 has 17 residues. CDR1 and CDR2 from the germline V gene are SGHVS and FQNEAQ. CDR3 residues: CASSLRAAGGRTGELFF. CDR3 in DNA: TGTGCCAGCAGCTTACGAGCAGCGGGGGGGCGAACCGGGGAGCTGTTTTTT.

This chain connects TRBV29-1 to TRBJ2-1, with a tentative D call TRBD1 (5 bases). The V gene lost 5 bases and the J gene lost 6 bases, with 14 bases spanning the gap. Germline CDR1 and CDR2: SQVTM and ANQGSEA. The CDR3 loop spans 13 amino acids. The CDR3 protein is CSVLRGWVNEQFF. CDR3 nucleotides: TGCAGCGTTTTAAGGGGATGGGTCAATGAGCAGTTCTTC.

V and J are TRBV4-1 and TRBJ1-1; no clear D gene. The CDR3 loop spans 14 amino acids. Germline lookup yields CDR1 MGHRA and CDR2 YSYEKL. V was cut by 2 bases and J by 1 base, with 8 bases left in between. CDR3 amino acids: CASSQYSSNTEAFF. The CDR3, as DNA: TGCGCCAGCAGCCAATACAGTTCGAACACTGAAGCTTTCTTT.

This clone was seen more than once but under ten times. The V and J genes are TRBV29-1 and TRBJ1-2; D is unresolved. The germline gives CDR1 SQVTM, CDR2 ANQGSEA. The CDR3 spans 12 residues. V was cut by 6 bases and J by 0 bases, with 8 bases left in between. This CDR3 is CSVAGTNYGYTF. The CDR3 DNA follows: TGCAGCGTCGCCGGTACTAACTATGGCTACACCTTC.

This clone has just one count. The V gene is TRBV6-1, the J gene TRBJ1-6, with D hard to call. V lost 3 bases to trimming and J lost 13 bases, with 13 bases between them. Germline lookup yields CDR1 MNHNS and CDR2 SASEGT. This CDR3 is 13 amino acids long. CDR3 protein: CASSDTGIGPLHF. Here the CDR3 DNA reads TGTGCCAGCAGTGATACCGGGATTGGGCCCCTCCACTTT.

Only a few counts were recorded for this clone. V usage is TRBV2 and J usage is TRBJ2-1, with D hard to call. The V and J ends lost 10 bases and 9 bases respectively, with 22 bases between them. The CDR3 is made up of 14 amino acids. The germline CDR1 and CDR2 sequences are SNHLY and FYNNEI. CDR3 in amino acids: CATLWQARSVEQFF. CDR3 in DNA: TGTGCCACCTTGTGGCAGGCCCGTTCGGTTGAGCAGTTCTTC.